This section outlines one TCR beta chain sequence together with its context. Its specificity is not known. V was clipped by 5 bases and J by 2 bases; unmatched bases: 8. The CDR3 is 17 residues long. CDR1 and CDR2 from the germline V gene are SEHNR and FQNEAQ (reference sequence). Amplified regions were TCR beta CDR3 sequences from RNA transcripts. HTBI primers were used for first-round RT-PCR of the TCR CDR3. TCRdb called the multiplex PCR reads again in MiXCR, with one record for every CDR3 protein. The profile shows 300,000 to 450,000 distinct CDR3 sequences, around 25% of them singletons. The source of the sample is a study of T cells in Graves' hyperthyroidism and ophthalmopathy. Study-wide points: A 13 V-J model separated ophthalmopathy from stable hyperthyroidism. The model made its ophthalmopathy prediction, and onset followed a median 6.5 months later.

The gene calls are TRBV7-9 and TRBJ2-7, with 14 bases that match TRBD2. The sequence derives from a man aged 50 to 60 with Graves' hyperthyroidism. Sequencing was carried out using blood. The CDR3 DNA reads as TGTGCCAGCAGCCGGACTAGCGGGAGGAGAGGGGCCTACGAGCAGTACTTC. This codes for CASSRTSGRRGAYEQYF.